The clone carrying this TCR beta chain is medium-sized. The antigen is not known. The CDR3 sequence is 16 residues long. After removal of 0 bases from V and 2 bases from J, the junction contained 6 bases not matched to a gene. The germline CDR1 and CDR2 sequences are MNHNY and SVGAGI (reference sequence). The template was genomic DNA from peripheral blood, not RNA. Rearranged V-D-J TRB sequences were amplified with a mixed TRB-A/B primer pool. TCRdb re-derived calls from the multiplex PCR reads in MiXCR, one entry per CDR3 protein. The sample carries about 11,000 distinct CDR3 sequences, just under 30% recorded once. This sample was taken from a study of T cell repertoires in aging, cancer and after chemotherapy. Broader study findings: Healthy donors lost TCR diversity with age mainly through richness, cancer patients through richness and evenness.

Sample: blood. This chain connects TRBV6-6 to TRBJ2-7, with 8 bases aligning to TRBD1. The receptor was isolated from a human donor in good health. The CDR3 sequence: CASSYSTVGQAYEQYF. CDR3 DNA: TGTGCCAGCAGTTACTCGACTGTGGGACAGGCCTACGAGCAGTACTTC.